This is a list of T cell receptor beta chains from one sample in a study of T cells after yellow fever vaccination. TCRdb processed the 5' RACE reads anew with MiXCR; each CDR3 protein has one entry. The sample includes hundreds of thousands of distinct CDR3 sequences, about 12% seen only once; the top ten take approximately 15%. The material was PBMCs, obtained on the day of the yellow fever booster vaccination. These receptors originate from a man aged 25 to 45 who received the YFV17D yellow fever vaccine. The CDR3 runs from the conserved cysteine through the conserved F or W. The D gene is left open where the match is weak. Clone size, where shown, is once, few, many, or a class for clones that have expanded.

v_gene,d_gene,j_gene,abundance,CDR3nt,CDR3aa
TRBV7-2,-,TRBJ2-2,-,TGTGCCAGCAGCTCTCAGAGCAGTACCGGGGAGCTGTTTTTT,CASSSQSSTGELFF
TRBV30,-,TRBJ1-4,few,TGTGCCTGGAGTTTCCAGGGGGAAAAACTGTTTTTT,CAWSFQGEKLFF
TRBV24-1,-,TRBJ2-7,many,TGTGCCACCGAGGGCGAGGTTGACGAGCAGTACTTC,CATEGEVDEQYF
TRBV6-2/TRBV6-3,TRBD2,TRBJ2-7,few,TGTGCCAGCAGGAAGTTACGCCTAGCGGGAAGCTACGAGCAGTACTTC,CASRKLRLAGSYEQYF
TRBV10-3,TRBD1,TRBJ2-2,few,TGTGCCATCAACCAGGACAGGAGCACCGGGGAGCTGTTTTTT,CAINQDRSTGELFF
TRBV20-1,TRBD2,TRBJ2-7,many,TGCAGTGCTAGAGATTTGGGCGGGAGGACCTACGAGCAGTACTTC,CSARDLGGRTYEQYF
TRBV3-1,-,TRBJ1-1,few,TGTGCCAGCAGCCAAATGAGGAACACTGAAGCTTTCTTT,CASSQMRNTEAFF
TRBV9,-,TRBJ2-7,few,TGTGCCAGCAGCCCAGGGGGGAGCGGGTCCACCTACGAGCAGTACTTC,CASSPGGSGSTYEQYF
TRBV20-1,-,TRBJ2-7,many,TGCAGTGCTAGTGCGGGGCCCCCGGGGGAGCAGTACTTC,CSASAGPPGEQYF
TRBV25-1,TRBD1,TRBJ1-2,few,TGTGCCAGCAGTGAATCCCCCGACAGGGGAAGGTATGGCTACACCTTC,CASSESPDRGRYGYTF
TRBV5-4,TRBD2,TRBJ2-1,many,TGTGCCAGCAGCCGGACCCGACTAGCGCTCAACAATGAGCAGTTCTTC,CASSRTRLALNNEQFF
TRBV19,TRBD2,TRBJ2-3,few,TGTGCCAGTACGACTAGCGGCAAACATCTTTGGGGAGATACGCAGTATTTT,CASTTSGKHLWGDTQYF
TRBV7-2,-,TRBJ2-3,-,TGTGCCAGCAGCCGGACACTTACCACAGATACGCAGTATTTT,CASSRTLTTDTQYF
TRBV12-3/TRBV12-4,-,TRBJ2-7,-,TGTGCCAGCAGCACGGACAGTCCCTACGAGCAGTACTTC,CASSTDSPYEQYF
TRBV10-3,-,TRBJ2-7,-,TGTGCCATCAGCCGGGACCGAAGCTCCTACGAGCAGTACTTC,CAISRDRSSYEQYF
TRBV19,TRBD1,TRBJ1-2,-,TGTGCCAGTAGTTCCACCCGACAGGGCTATGGCTACACCTTC,CASSSTRQGYGYTF
TRBV5-1,-,TRBJ2-5,few,TGCGCCAGCAGCTTGGGACAGGAAGGAGAGACCCAGTACTTC,CASSLGQEGETQYF
TRBV18,-,TRBJ2-1,few,TGTGCCAGCTCACCTATAGATGTTTCTAGCTCATCCTACAATGAGCAGTTCTTC,CASSPIDVSSSSYNEQFF
TRBV5-1,-,TRBJ2-1,many,TGCGCCAGCAGCTACGGGAGCTCCTACAATGAGCAGTTCTTC,CASSYGSSYNEQFF
TRBV7-9,TRBD2,TRBJ2-3,few,TGTGCCAGCAGCCCCTTACTAGCGGGATTGATCACAGATACGCAGTATTTT,CASSPLLAGLITDTQYF
TRBV14,TRBD1,TRBJ1-1,-,TGTGCCAGCAGCCAAGAACAGACAGGGCTTGAAGCTTTCTTT,CASSQEQTGLEAFF
TRBV23-1,-,TRBJ2-7,-,TGCGCCAGCAGTCAATCGGTCTCGGACATAGGGTGGGAGCAGTACTTC,CASSQSVSDIGWEQYF
TRBV6-1,TRBD2,TRBJ2-5,many,TGTGCCAGCAGGCGAGCGGGACTAGCGGGATTGGAGACCCAGTACTTC,CASRRAGLAGLETQYF
TRBV24-1,-,TRBJ2-1,-,TGTGCCACCAGTGACCCGGCGGGGAGGAATGAGCAGTTCTTC,CATSDPAGRNEQFF
TRBV5-1,-,TRBJ2-3,-,TGCGCCAGCAGCTTGGGAAGTAGCCGGGATACGCAGTATTTT,CASSLGSSRDTQYF
TRBV5-1,TRBD1,TRBJ2-5,few,TGCGCCAGCAGCTTCACAGGGGGCTTTATGGAGACCCAGTACTTC,CASSFTGGFMETQYF
TRBV7-8,TRBD2,TRBJ2-1,-,TGTGCCAGCAGCCCGGGACTAGCGGGAGAGCCCTCAGTGGAGCAGTTCTTC,CASSPGLAGEPSVEQFF
TRBV7-3,-,TRBJ2-7,many,TGTGCCAGCAGCCTCGGGTCGAATTACGAGCAGTACTTC,CASSLGSNYEQYF
TRBV7-9,-,TRBJ2-1,-,TGTGCCAGCAGCTTCCTGGTGGGGGCCTACAATGAGCAGTTCTTC,CASSFLVGAYNEQFF
TRBV27,-,TRBJ2-7,few,TGTGCCAGCACGGAGAATATGTACGTCCTCCACGAGCAGTACTTC,CASTENMYVLHEQYF
TRBV9,-,TRBJ1-2,-,TGTGCCAGCAGCGTAGAGCCGGGAACGGCGAATGGCTACACCTTC,CASSVEPGTANGYTF